Following are 24 T cell receptor beta chains from one sample sequenced in a study of OX40 agonist ivuxolimab in advanced cancers. Clones were sequenced by immunoSEQ multiplex PCR, and TCRdb holds only the in-frame ones, with some missing. Here the sample spans 60,000 to 75,000 clones, 80% being singletons. Sequenced material: CD4+ or CD8+ T cells sorted from blood, taken in a trial of the OX40 agonist ivuxolimab. These receptors all stem from an adult with an advanced solid tumor such as melanoma, head and neck, liver or kidney cancer.

The J gene is TRBJ2-7, the V gene TRBV6-1, with D tentatively TRBD1 or TRBD2 (5 bases each). CDR1 is MNHNS and CDR2 is SASEGT in the germline V gene. The CDR3 has 12 residues. V lost 6 bases to trimming and J lost 2 bases, with 8 bases between them. The chain's CDR3 is CASRRGAYEQYF. CDR3 in DNA: TGTGCCAGCAGGAGAGGGGCCTACGAGCAGTACTTC.

The chain combines TRBV2 with TRBJ2-7, with 7 bases identical to TRBD1. The CDR3 is 14 residues long. Trimming took 6 bases from V and 3 from J; bases not matched to a gene: 8. Germline-derived CDR1 and CDR2 are SNHLY and FYNNEI. CDR3: CASRTQTGYYEQYF. CDR3 nucleotide sequence: TGTGCCAGCAGGACGCAGACAGGGTACTACGAGCAGTACTTC. Combining the CDR3 with reference TRBV2 and TRBJ2-7 gives the whole variable domain EPEVTQTPSHQVTQMGQEVILRCVPISNHLYFYWYRQILGQKVEFLVSFYNNEISEKSEIFDDQFSVERPDGSNFTLKIRSTKLEDSAMYFCASRTQTGYYEQYFGPGTRLTVT.

The chain uses TRBV5-5 and TRBJ1-3, with D possibly being TRBD1 (5 bases). The CDR3 loop spans 15 amino acids. CDR1 and CDR2 (germline): SGHKS, YYEKEE (reference sequence). Trimming removed 4 bases from V and 4 bases from J, with 15 bases in between. Here the CDR3 reads CASSQRGNRGNTIYF. The CDR3 nucleotides read TGTGCCAGCAGCCAAAGGGGAAATAGAGGAAACACCATATATTTT.

CDR3 residues: CASSYPQRQGGGTGELFF. CDR3 coding DNA: TGTGCCAGCAGTTACCCCCAAAGACAGGGCGGAGGCACCGGGGAGCTGTTTTTT. The chain links TRBV6-8 to TRBJ2-2; TRBD1 agrees at 7 bases. The trim removed 2 bases at V and 4 bases at J, leaving 13 bases unmatched. Germline assignment: CDR1 MNHGY and CDR2 SAAAGT. The CDR3 runs to 18 residues.

The V call is TRBV6-5, the J call TRBJ2-5, with unresolved D. The CDR3 covers 13 residues. CDR1 is MNHEY and CDR2 is SVGAGI in the germline V gene. V gave up 2 bases and J gave up 4 bases, with 8 bases separating them. The CDR3 DNA reads as TGTGCCAGCAGTTACACAATCGGAGAGACCCAGTACTTC. Translating it yields CASSYTIGETQYF.

The CDR3 loop reads CASSSSTDTQYF. Here the CDR3 DNA reads TGTGCCAGCAGCTCGTCAACAGATACGCAGTATTTT. V gene TRBV11-2 combines with J gene TRBJ2-3; D is undetermined. This CDR3 has 12 residues. V was clipped by 4 bases and J by 3 bases, with 5 bases between them. Germline V gene sequence: CDR1 SGHAT, CDR2 FQNNGV. The whole variable domain, remainder taken from reference TRBV11-2 and TRBJ2-3, is EAGVAQSPRYKIIEKRQSVAFWCNPISGHATLYWYQQILGQGPKLLIQFQNNGVVDDSQLPKDRFSAERLKGVDSTLKIQPAKLEDSAVYLCASSSSTDTQYFGPGTRLTVL.

V gene TRBV6-5 combines with J gene TRBJ1-5; TRBD1 might be the D (5 bases). CDR1 and CDR2 (germline): MNHEY, SVGAGI. The CDR3 loop spans 15 amino acids. Trimming shortened V by 7 bases and J by 3 bases, and 16 bases separated the two germline ends. The DNA of the CDR3 is TGTGCCAGCATCGAGTGGGGGTCCTCCAATCAGCCCCAGCATTTT. The encoded protein is CASIEWGSSNQPQHF.

This clone was seen a few times. The V and J genes are TRBV11-2 and TRBJ1-4; D gene uncertain. In germline, CDR1 is SGHAT, CDR2 FQNNGV. V lost 5 bases, J lost 8 bases, and 18 bases lay in between. The CDR3 has 15 amino acids. In DNA form, the CDR3 reads TGTGCCAGCAGCGAGATAGGACGGCGGGGAGAAAAACTGTTTTTT. Protein: CASSEIGRRGEKLFF.

V usage is TRBV30 and J usage is TRBJ2-1; D may match TRBD1 or TRBD2 (5 bases each). The V gene lost 3 bases and the J gene lost 15 bases, with 18 bases spanning the gap. Germline CDR1 GTSNPN, CDR2 SVGIG (reference sequence). This CDR3 is built from 12 residues. In DNA, the CDR3 is TGTGCCTGGAGCGTCGACCGGGACCATATGTTCTTC. Residues: CAWSVDRDHMFF.

The CDR3 is CASSSTRTLEQYF. Written as DNA, the CDR3 is TGTGCCAGCAGCTCAACCAGGACTCTCGAGCAGTACTTC. The chain employs TRBV11-3 and TRBJ2-7; weak D call: TRBD2 (5 bases). This CDR3 has 13 residues. V lost 4 bases, J lost 6 bases, and 13 bases lay in between. Germline loops: CDR1 SGHNT, CDR2 YENEEA.

The chain recombines TRBV7-2 with TRBJ1-6; D is possibly TRBD1 (6 bases). V lost 4 bases to trimming and J lost 7 bases, with 8 bases between them. CDR1 SGHTA and CDR2 FQGNSA come from the germline V gene. The CDR3 loop spans 13 amino acids. The CDR3 reads CASSSTGNSPLHF. In DNA form, the CDR3 reads TGTGCCAGCAGCTCCACAGGGAATTCACCCCTCCACTTT.

The genes are TRBV29-1 and TRBJ2-1; no firm D call. Germline CDR1 and CDR2: SQVTM and ANQGSEA. V lost 7 bases, J lost 10 bases, and 14 bases lay in between. This CDR3 has 11 residues. CDR3 in amino acids: CSAQGYPEQFF. The CDR3 DNA is TGCAGCGCTCAAGGGTACCCCGAGCAGTTCTTC.

This chain uses TRBV2 with TRBJ1-4; tentatively, D is TRBD1 (5 bases). Deletions cut 7 bases from V and 7 bases from J, with 13 bases between. Germline V gene lookup returns CDR1 SNHLY and CDR2 FYNNEI. The CDR3 extends over 13 amino acids. This CDR3 is CASMYRSGEKLFF. In DNA, the CDR3 is TGTGCCAGCATGTACAGGAGTGGTGAAAAACTGTTTTTT.

The genes are TRBV5-6 and TRBJ1-3; D gene uncertain. The germline V gene has CDR1 SGHDT and CDR2 YYEEEE. This CDR3 has 12 residues. Deletions cut 0 bases from V and 10 bases from J, with 8 bases between. The CDR3 loop reads CASSLAARTIYF. In DNA, the CDR3 is TGTGCCAGCAGCTTGGCGGCAAGAACCATATATTTT.

This clone has a handful of counts. This chain connects TRBV19 to TRBJ1-2, with D possibly TRBD1 on 5 matching bases. Germline-derived CDR1 and CDR2 are LNHDA and SQIVND (reference sequence). The CDR3 is 12 residues long. Trimming shortened V by 8 bases and J by 5 bases, and 12 bases separated the two germline ends. In DNA, the CDR3 is TGTGCCAGTTCTCAGGAGGGGTATGGCTACACCTTC. The encoded protein is CASSQEGYGYTF.

V is TRBV19 and J is TRBJ2-1; 9 bases agree with TRBD1. J lost 9 bases, V lost 3 bases, and 9 bases had no gene match. From germline, CDR1 is LNHDA and CDR2 SQIVND (reference sequence). The CDR3 runs 15 residues. In DNA, the CDR3 is TGTGCCAGTAGTATCAACGGACAGGGGTCGGGTGAGCAGTTCTTC. Translation gives CASSINGQGSGEQFF.

The V call is TRBV20-1, the J call TRBJ1-2; D call uncertain. Germline CDR1 is DFQATT and CDR2 is SNEGSKA (reference sequence). Trimming took off 3 bases at V and 7 bases at J, with 9 bases between the two ends. This CDR3 is 11 amino acids long. The CDR3 loop reads CSASGLFGYTF. The CDR3 nucleotides read TGCAGTGCTAGCGGCCTCTTTGGCTACACCTTC.

The gene calls are TRBV18 and TRBJ1-1; 9 nucleotides line up with TRBD1. The CDR3 has 14 amino acids. Germline loops: CDR1 KGHSH, CDR2 LQKENI. The junction had 2 bases not matched to a gene; V was cut back by 5 bases and J by 1 base. CDR3 coding DNA: TGTGCCAGCTCAAAGGACAGGGGGAACACTGAAGCTTTCTTT. Translating gives CASSKDRGNTEAFF.

The rearrangement links TRBV4-3 to TRBJ1-2; D is unclear. The CDR3 totals 16 residues. The V gene lost 0 bases and the J gene lost 3 bases, with 14 bases spanning the gap. The germline CDR1 and CDR2 sequences are LGHNA and YSLEER. In nucleotides, the CDR3 is TGCGCCAGCAGCCAAGAATTTGCCGTCCGGGACTATGGCTACACCTTC. Translation: CASSQEFAVRDYGYTF.

The DNA of the CDR3 is TGTGCCAGCAGCCCGGACAGAAACTATGGCTACACCTTC. Translated: CASSPDRNYGYTF. The chain is built from TRBV7-2 and TRBJ1-2; D possibly corresponds to TRBD1 (6 bases). The germline CDR1 and CDR2 sequences are SGHTA and FQGNSA. CDR3 size: 13 residues. V lost 5 bases and J lost 2, with 9 bases in between.

The chain employs TRBV19 and TRBJ1-1; 7 bases agree with TRBD1. The trim removed 7 bases at V and 1 base at J, leaving 12 bases unmatched. The germline CDR1 and CDR2 sequences are LNHDA and SQIVND (reference sequence). This CDR3 is built from 16 residues. The CDR3 sequence is CASKSDRTRGNTEAFF. In DNA, the CDR3 is TGTGCCAGTAAGTCGGACAGGACCAGGGGGAACACTGAAGCTTTCTTT.

This sequence joins TRBV2 and TRBJ2-7; TRBD2 agrees at 8 bases. The CDR3 extends over 14 amino acids. V lost 7 bases to trimming and J lost 1 base; unmatched junction nucleotides: 6. Germline V CDR1 and CDR2: SNHLY, FYNNEI. CDR3 sequence (DNA): TGTGCCAGCAAGGGAGCGGGGGCATCCTACGAGCAGTACTTC. Residues: CASKGAGASYEQYF.

The J gene is TRBJ2-2, the V gene TRBV30, with D uncertain. This CDR3 comprises 11 residues. V was cut by 3 bases and J by 5 bases, with 4 bases left in between. The germline V gene has CDR1 GTSNPN and CDR2 SVGIG (reference sequence). CDR3 amino acids: CAWRGTGELFF. The CDR3, as DNA: TGTGCCTGGAGGGGGACCGGGGAGCTGTTTTTT.

The chain links TRBV5-5 to TRBJ1-4, with D uncertain. The V end lost 3 bases, the J end lost 3 bases, and 18 bases lay between the germline ends. Germline V gene data show CDR1 as SGHKS and CDR2 as YYEKEE (reference sequence). The length of the CDR3 is 17 residues. In nucleotides, the CDR3 is TGTGCCAGCAGCTCTCAACGGCTCGCTCGGCCTAATGAAAAACTGTTTTTT. Residues: CASSSQRLARPNEKLFF. Full variable domain (rest looked up from reference TRBV5-5 and TRBJ1-4): DAGVTQSPTHLIKTRGQQVTLRCSPISGHKSVSWYQQVLGQGPQFIFQYYEKEERGRGNFPDRFSARQFPNYSSELNVNALLLGDSALYLCASSSQRLARPNEKLFFGSGTQLSVL.